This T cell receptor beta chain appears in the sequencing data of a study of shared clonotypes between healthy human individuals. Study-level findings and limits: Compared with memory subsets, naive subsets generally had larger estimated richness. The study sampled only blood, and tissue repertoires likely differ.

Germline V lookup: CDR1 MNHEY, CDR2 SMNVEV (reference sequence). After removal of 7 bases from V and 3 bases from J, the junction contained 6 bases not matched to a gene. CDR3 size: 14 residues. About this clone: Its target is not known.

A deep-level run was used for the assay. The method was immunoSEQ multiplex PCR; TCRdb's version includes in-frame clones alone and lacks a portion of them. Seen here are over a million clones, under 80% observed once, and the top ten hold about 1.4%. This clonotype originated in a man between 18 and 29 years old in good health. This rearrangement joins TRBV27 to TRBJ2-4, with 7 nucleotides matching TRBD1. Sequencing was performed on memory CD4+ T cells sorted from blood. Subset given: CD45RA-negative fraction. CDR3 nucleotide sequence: TGTGCCAGCAAGGAGGCAGGGGGCAAAAACATTCAGTACTTC. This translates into CASKEAGGKNIQYF.